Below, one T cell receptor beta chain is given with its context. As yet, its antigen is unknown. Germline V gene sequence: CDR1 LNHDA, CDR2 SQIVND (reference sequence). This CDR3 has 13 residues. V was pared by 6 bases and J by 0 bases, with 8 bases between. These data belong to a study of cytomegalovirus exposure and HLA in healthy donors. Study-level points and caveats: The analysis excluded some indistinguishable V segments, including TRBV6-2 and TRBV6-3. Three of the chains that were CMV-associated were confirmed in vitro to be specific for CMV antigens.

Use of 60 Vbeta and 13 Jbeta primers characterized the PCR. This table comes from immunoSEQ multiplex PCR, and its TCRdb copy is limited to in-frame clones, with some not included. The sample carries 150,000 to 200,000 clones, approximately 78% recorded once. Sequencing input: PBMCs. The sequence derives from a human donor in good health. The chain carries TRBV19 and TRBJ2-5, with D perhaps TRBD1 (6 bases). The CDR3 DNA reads TGTGCCAGTAGCCGGGACAACCAAGAGACCCAGTACTTC. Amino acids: CASSRDNQETQYF.